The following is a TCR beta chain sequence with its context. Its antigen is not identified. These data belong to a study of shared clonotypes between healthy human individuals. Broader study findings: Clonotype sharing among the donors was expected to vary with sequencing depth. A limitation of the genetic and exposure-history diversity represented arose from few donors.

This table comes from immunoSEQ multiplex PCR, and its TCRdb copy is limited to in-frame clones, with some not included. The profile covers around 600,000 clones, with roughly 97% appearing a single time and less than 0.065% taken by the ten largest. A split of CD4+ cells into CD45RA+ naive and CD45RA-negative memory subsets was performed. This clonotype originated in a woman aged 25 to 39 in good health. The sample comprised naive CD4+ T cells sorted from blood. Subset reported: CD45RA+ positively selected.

CDR3 amino acids: CASSQDGIAGIYEQYF. CDR3 DNA: TGTGCCAGCAGCCAAGATGGGATAGCGGGGATCTACGAGCAGTACTTC. The V gene is TRBV4-2, the J gene TRBJ2-7, with 8 nucleotides matching TRBD2. Germline-derived CDR1 and CDR2 are LGHNA and YNFKEQ. V lost 0 bases, J lost 3 bases, and 7 bases stayed unmatched. This CDR3 comprises 16 residues.